The clone carrying this T cell receptor (beta chain) was counted a few times. V trimming: 3 bases; J trimming: 0 bases; junction bases outside the gene matches: 4. Germline V CDR1 and CDR2: SGHTA, FQGNSA. This CDR3 is 15 amino acids long. This entry comes from a study of early T cells in non-severe SARS-CoV-2 infection. Attachment of unique molecular identifiers to individual cDNA molecules was performed. TCRdb recomputed calls from the 5' RACE reads with MiXCR, one row per CDR3 protein. Of tens of thousands of distinct CDR3 sequences listed, 5.3% are singletons. The TCR sequence derives from an adult who was a healthcare worker with PCR-confirmed SARS-CoV-2 infection or an uninfected control (not recorded which). J is TRBJ1-1 and V is TRBV7-2, with 7 nucleotides matching TRBD1. Sequenced material: whole blood. CDR3: CASSLTGNVNTEAFF. The CDR3 DNA is TGTGCCAGCAGCTTGACAGGGAATGTGAACACTGAAGCTTTCTTT.